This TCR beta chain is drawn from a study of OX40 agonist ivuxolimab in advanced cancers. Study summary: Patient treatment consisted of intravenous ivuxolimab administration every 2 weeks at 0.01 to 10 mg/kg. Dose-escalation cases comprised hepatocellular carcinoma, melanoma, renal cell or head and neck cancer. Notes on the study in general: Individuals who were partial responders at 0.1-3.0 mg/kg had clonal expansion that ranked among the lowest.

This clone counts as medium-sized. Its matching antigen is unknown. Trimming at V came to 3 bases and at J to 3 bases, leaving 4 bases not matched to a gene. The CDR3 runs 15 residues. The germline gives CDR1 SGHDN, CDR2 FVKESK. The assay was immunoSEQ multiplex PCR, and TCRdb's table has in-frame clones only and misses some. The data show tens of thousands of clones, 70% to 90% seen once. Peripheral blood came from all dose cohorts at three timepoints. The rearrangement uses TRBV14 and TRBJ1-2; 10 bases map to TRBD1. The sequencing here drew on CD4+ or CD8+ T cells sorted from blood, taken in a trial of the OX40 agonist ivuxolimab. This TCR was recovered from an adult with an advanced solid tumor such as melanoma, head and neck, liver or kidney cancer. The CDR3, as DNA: TGTGCCAGCAGCCACGAGGGACAGGGGTACTATGGCTACACCTTC. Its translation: CASSHEGQGYYGYTF.